This T cell receptor (beta chain) was documented in a study of T cell responses to AZD1222 COVID-19 vaccine. Study-wide results and caveats: Distributed over spike, vaccine-associated CD4 TCRs predominated at 160-218 and 743-854. Nearly half of spike-specific TCRs reportedly target variant regions that are unmutated in the B.1.351 and B.1.1.7 variants. Recipients of AZD1222 seropositive at baseline numbered only six or seven. Females outnumbered males among donors, who were mostly white British; clonal diversity was possibly underestimated.

About this clone itself: Its target is unknown.

Assay: immunoSEQ multiplex PCR; the TCRdb copy retains only in-frame clones and omits some. The table includes more than 85,000 clones, 85% to 90% detected once. The clonotype was recovered from an adult who received the AZD1222 COVID-19 vaccine. Sequencing was performed on peripheral blood, taken 28 days after the second AZD1222 dose.

CDR3 coding DNA: TGTGCCAGCAGCTCAGCATTAGCGGAGGGGGCAGATACGCAGTATTTT. This gives the protein CASSSALAEGADTQYF. This rearrangement joins TRBV7-2 to TRBJ2-3; D may correspond to TRBD1 or TRBD2 (6 bases each). The V end lost 4 bases, the J end lost 4 bases, and 18 bases lay between the germline ends. The CDR3 has 16 residues. The germline V gene has CDR1 SGHTA and CDR2 FQGNSA.